This TCR beta chain appears in the sequencing data of a study of blood T cells in healthy people across ages. Trimming at V came to 8 bases and at J to 2 bases, leaving 8 bases not matched to a gene. This CDR3 is built from 14 residues. Germline CDR1 DFQATT, CDR2 SNEGSKA (reference sequence). Sample-barcoded 5' priming and a J-beta primer mix drove a second PCR of about 6 to 12 cycles. TCRdb re-derived calls from the 5' RACE reads in MiXCR, one entry per CDR3 protein. The data contain hundreds of thousands of distinct CDR3 sequences, over 20% of them singletons. This receptor was obtained from a man between 70 and 80 years old in good health. Sequencing input: blood. The V gene is TRBV20-1, the J gene TRBJ2-5; 10 bases fit TRBD2. As DNA, the CDR3 is TGCAGTACTGCTAGCGGGGGCTTTCAAGAGACCCAGTACTTC. This translates into CSTASGGFQETQYF.